A selection of T cell receptor beta chains follows, all from one sample in a study of identical twins. Via MiXCR, TCRdb re-called the 5' RACE reads, giving one row per CDR3 protein. The repertoire holds hundreds of thousands of distinct CDR3 sequences, with about 22% as singletons. The same data also went into a second study, on yellow fever vaccine responses in identical twins.

The sequenced sample was CD4+ T cells sorted from blood. The receptors shown here come from a woman younger than 35 in good health. The CDR3 runs from the conserved cysteine through the conserved F or W. D genes are given only for firm matches. Not every row has a clone size; where given, it reads once, few, many or a size class.

V gene,clone size,D gene,J gene,CDR3 DNA,CDR3 protein
TRBV5-8,.,.,TRBJ2-7,TGTGCCAGCAGCCGGGAGTACTTC,CASSREYF
TRBV20-1,.,TRBD2,TRBJ2-1,TGCAGTGCTAGCAAAGGACTAGCGGGTTTTAATGAGCAGTTCTTC,CSASKGLAGFNEQFF
TRBV4-1,few,TRBD2,TRBJ2-3,TGCGCCAGCAGCCACCTTATGGGACTAGTTAGAACAGATACGCAGTATTTT,CASSHLMGLVRTDTQYF
TRBV10-3,few,.,TRBJ2-1,TGTGCCATCAGTGGGTGGGACCGAGGGTACAATGAGCAGTTCTTC,CAISGWDRGYNEQFF
TRBV2,.,.,TRBJ2-7,TGTGCCAGCAGAGTTTATTTAGACCAGACGGGGGAGCAGTACTTC,CASRVYLDQTGEQYF
TRBV9,.,TRBD2,TRBJ2-3,TGTGCCAGCAGCGCCGCGGGGGGCCCAGTCACAGATACGCAGTATTTT,CASSAAGGPVTDTQYF
TRBV10-3,.,.,TRBJ2-7,TGTGCCATCAGTGAGTCGGGGGTCGCCGAGCAGTACTTC,CAISESGVAEQYF
TRBV9,few,.,TRBJ2-1,TGTGCCAGCAGCCCGGGGGCGGGAGCTTACAATGAGCAGTTCTTC,CASSPGAGAYNEQFF
TRBV13,.,.,TRBJ2-3,TGTGCCACCGCCTTGGCGAGCACAGATACGCAGTATTTT,CATALASTDTQYF
TRBV15,few,TRBD2,TRBJ2-1,TGTGCCACCAGCAGACTTAGCGGGGGGACTTACAATGAGCAGTTCTTC,CATSRLSGGTYNEQFF
TRBV10-3,.,.,TRBJ2-1,TGTGCCATCAGGACCCCAAGCAACAATGAGCAGTTCTTC,CAIRTPSNNEQFF
TRBV6-1,.,.,TRBJ2-6,TGTGCCAGCAGGGGCCCTGGGGCCAACGTCCTGACTTTC,CASRGPGANVLTF
TRBV5-4,few,TRBD1,TRBJ1-6,TGTGCCAGCAGCTTCACCGGGACAGGGGTAGGTTCACCCCTCCACTTT,CASSFTGTGVGSPLHF